The 22 T cell receptor beta chains listed next were all sequenced from one sample in a study of shared clonotypes between healthy human individuals. Only in-frame clones appear in the TCRdb table, and some are missing; sequencing was by immunoSEQ multiplex PCR. The sample has roughly 1.5 million clones, around 98% seen once. The material sequenced was naive CD4+ T cells sorted from blood. Described subset: CD45RA+ positively selected. The receptor set was obtained from a man aged 25 to 45 in good health.

About this clone: The same CDR3 can be traced to other DNA sequences in this sample. The V gene is TRBV9, the J gene TRBJ2-7; D might be TRBD1 or TRBD2, each matching 5 bases. The CDR3 has 15 amino acids. Germline assignment: CDR1 SGDLS and CDR2 YYNGEE. The V and J ends lost 0 bases and 0 bases respectively, with 10 bases between them. The CDR3: CASSVAGTSSYEQYF. CDR3 nucleotide sequence: TGTGCCAGCAGCGTAGCAGGGACGAGCTCCTACGAGCAGTACTTC.

This clone was observed a single time. V usage is TRBV27 and J usage is TRBJ1-2, with D possibly being TRBD1 (5 bases). This CDR3 has 17 amino acids. Germline CDR1 MNHEY, CDR2 SMNVEV (reference sequence). V was trimmed by 5 bases and J by 3 bases, leaving 22 bases between them. The chain's CDR3 is CASSPYAGGSLDYGYTF. DNA for the CDR3: TGTGCCAGCAGTCCCTATGCCGGGGGTTCGCTCGACTATGGCTACACCTTC.

The rearrangement uses TRBV30 and TRBJ1-2, with a possible D match to TRBD1 (5 bases). V was shortened by 1 base and J by 0 bases, with 9 bases between the two germline ends. Germline V lookup: CDR1 GTSNPN, CDR2 SVGIG (reference sequence). The CDR3 has 14 residues. CDR3 protein: CAWSGDRTNYGYTF. The CDR3 bases are TGTGCCTGGAGTGGGGACCGGACTAACTATGGCTACACCTTC.

V is TRBV21-1 and J is TRBJ1-1. TRBV21-1 is noted as a pseudogene. This CDR3 region has 14 residues. CDR3 sequence reads: CASATRLRDTEAFF. The CDR3 region has the DNA TGTGCCAGCGCCACCCGACTGCGGGACACTGAAGCTTTCTTT.

The chain uses TRBV7-2 and TRBJ2-1, with 11 bases that match TRBD2. The CDR3 contains 16 residues. Germline V gives CDR1 SGHTA, CDR2 FQGNSA. V lost 3 bases, J lost 8 bases, and 9 bases stayed unmatched. This CDR3 reads CASSLTSGIDFHEQFF. CDR3 sequence (DNA): TGTGCCAGCAGCTTGACTAGCGGGATCGATTTCCATGAGCAGTTCTTC.

This chain joins TRBV27 and TRBJ1-4; D not resolved. The CDR3 consists of 15 residues. CDR1 and CDR2 (germline): MNHEY, SMNVEV (reference sequence). V was pared by 4 bases and J by 7 bases, with 16 bases between. The CDR3 protein is CASSSYRQEGEKLFF. The CDR3 bases are TGTGCCAGCAGTTCTTATCGGCAGGAGGGTGAAAAACTGTTTTTT.

The V call is TRBV29-1, the J call TRBJ2-7; a weak D match, TRBD2 (7 bases). Trimming removed 1 base at V and 6 bases at J, with 16 bases between. This CDR3 contains 14 residues. Germline lookup yields CDR1 SQVTM and CDR2 ANQGSEA. The CDR3 coding sequence is TGCAGCGTTGAAGGGAAGGGGGGGTTTTCCGAGCAGTACTTC. Translated: CSVEGKGGFSEQYF.

The rearrangement links TRBV29-1 to TRBJ2-1, with 12 bases matching TRBD2. From germline, CDR1 is SQVTM and CDR2 ANQGSEA. The CDR3 consists of 16 residues. V gave up 7 bases and J gave up 2 bases; unmatched junction bases: 9. The CDR3 DNA reads as TGCAGCGCGCAACTAGCGGGAGGAAGGGCCTACAATGAGCAGTTCTTC. As protein: CSAQLAGGRAYNEQFF.

The rearrangement links TRBV28 to TRBJ2-7; maybe TRBD2 (5 bases). V shed 5 bases and J shed 3 bases, with 14 bases lying between them. The CDR3 has 14 residues. Per the germline V gene, CDR1 is MDHEN and CDR2 is SYDVKM. The CDR3, as DNA: TGTGCCAGCAGTACGTTAGGACGGGACTACGAGCAGTACTTC. Residues: CASSTLGRDYEQYF.

This clone was recorded only once. V and J are TRBV25-1 and TRBJ2-5; 10 positions match TRBD1. The ends lost 5 bases at V and 5 bases at J; junction bases unmatched: 2. Germline lookup yields CDR1 MGHDK and CDR2 SYGVNS. CDR3 length equals 13 residues. This CDR3 reads CASSRGQGETQYF. CDR3 nucleotide sequence: TGTGCCAGCAGTAGGGGACAGGGGGAGACCCAGTACTTC.

The chain employs TRBV18 and TRBJ1-5, with TRBD1 identical over 7 bases. Germline V gene lookup returns CDR1 KGHSH and CDR2 LQKENI. The J segment lost 8 bases and the V segment lost 2 bases, leaving 9 bases of the junction unmatched. This CDR3 is built from 15 residues. The CDR3 coding sequence is TGTGCCAGCTCACCAAGGACAGGCGTGATGGAGCCCCAGCATTTT. Residues: CASSPRTGVMEPQHF.

The chain has TRBV29-1 and TRBJ2-3, with a weak D call TRBD2 (5 bases). The CDR3 has 14 residues. Germline CDR1 and CDR2: SQVTM and ANQGSEA. V dropped 0 bases and J dropped 3 bases, with 10 bases sitting between them. The CDR3: CSVEELVGTDTQYF. The CDR3 nucleotides read TGCAGCGTTGAAGAACTAGTGGGGACAGATACGCAGTATTTT.

This chain uses TRBV11-2 with TRBJ1-5; TRBD1 aligns across 8 bases. The trim removed 3 bases at V and 8 bases at J, leaving 6 bases unmatched. CDR1 is SGHAT and CDR2 is FQNNGV in the germline V gene. The CDR3 is 14 residues long. The CDR3 bases are TGTGCCAGCAGCTTTGACAGGGGCCCAGAGCCCCAGCATTTT. Translated, it gives CASSFDRGPEPQHF.

The CDR3 coding sequence is TGTGCCAGCAGCCGAACCGGGACTAACCAAGAGACCCAGTACTTC. Translation: CASSRTGTNQETQYF. The rearrangement links TRBV14 to TRBJ2-5; 7 bases align to TRBD2. Trimming took 4 bases from V and 0 from J; bases not matched to a gene: 5. Germline V gene sequence: CDR1 SGHDN, CDR2 FVKESK. The CDR3 extends over 15 amino acids.

The rearrangement joins TRBV19 to TRBJ2-3; D may be TRBD1 or TRBD2 (5 bases each). Deletions cut 5 bases from V and 15 bases from J, with 15 bases between. The CDR3 has 11 amino acids. The germline V gene has CDR1 LNHDA and CDR2 SQIVND (reference sequence). CDR3 protein: CASSVGRDRYF. The CDR3 bases are TGTGCCAGTAGTGTCGGCCGGGACCGATATTTT.

V gene TRBV7-9 combines with J gene TRBJ1-3, with TRBD1 as a possible D gene (6 bases). In germline, CDR1 is SEHNR, CDR2 FQNEAQ (reference sequence). Trimming removed 5 bases from V and 4 bases from J, with 12 bases in between. The CDR3 contains 14 residues. The CDR3 here is CASSPQGRGNTIYF. The CDR3 nucleotides read TGTGCCAGCAGCCCCCAGGGGCGCGGAAACACCATATATTTT.

This chain uses TRBV29-1 with TRBJ2-2; 8 bases are a match to TRBD1. The ends lost 6 bases at V and 2 bases at J; junction bases unmatched: 5. Germline CDR1 and CDR2: SQVTM and ANQGSEA. The CDR3 consists of 14 residues. CDR3 DNA: TGCAGCGTCCCGGGACAGGTTAACACCGGGGAGCTGTTTTTT. Protein sequence: CSVPGQVNTGELFF.

This clone was counted many times. One end of the junction does not line up with germline, which may come from a read error. This rearrangement joins TRBV11-2 to TRBJ2-2; a possible D gene is TRBD2 (5 bases). This CDR3 has 17 residues. The germline gives CDR1 SGHAT, CDR2 FQNNGV. In DNA, the CDR3 is TGTGCCAACAGCTTAGATAGGAGAGGGTCGAACACCGGGGAGCTGTTTTTT. Its translation: CANSLDRRGSNTGELFF.

The chain joins TRBV18 to TRBJ2-2; tentatively, D is TRBD1 (9 bases). V dropped 3 bases and J dropped 6 bases, with 23 bases sitting between them. Per the germline V gene, CDR1 is KGHSH and CDR2 is LQKENI. The CDR3 consists of 18 residues. CDR3: CASSPLDRGGLAAGELFF. For the CDR3, the DNA is TGTGCCAGCTCACCTCTGGACAGGGGTGGACTAGCCGCCGGGGAGCTGTTTTTT.

V usage is TRBV2 and J usage is TRBJ1-3; D is unresolved. Germline V gene sequence: CDR1 SNHLY, CDR2 FYNNEI. Trimming removed 7 bases from V and 0 bases from J, with 10 bases in between. The CDR3 extends over 14 amino acids. The CDR3 nucleotides are TGTGCCAGCACGGGCAGAAACTCTGGAAACACCATATATTTT. Protein sequence: CASTGRNSGNTIYF.

The rearrangement joins TRBV7-8 to TRBJ2-5; 7 bases line up with TRBD1. V dropped 0 bases and J dropped 1; count of bases not matched to a gene: 5. The germline CDR1 and CDR2 sequences are SGHVS and FQNEAQ. This CDR3 is built from 16 residues. The CDR3 loop is CASSLAMGQPQETQYF. The CDR3, as DNA: TGTGCCAGCAGCTTAGCAATGGGACAGCCCCAAGAGACCCAGTACTTC.

This clone was recorded a few times. This same CDR3 is encoded by further DNA sequences in the sample. J is TRBJ1-2 and V is TRBV19, with D hard to call. The CDR3 is made up of 12 amino acids. CDR1 and CDR2 from the germline V gene are LNHDA and SQIVND (reference sequence). V was cut by 1 base and J by 5 bases, with 5 bases left in between. CDR3 nucleotide sequence: TGTGCCAGTAGTATAGTGGGTTATGGCTACACCTTC. Protein product: CASSIVGYGYTF.